This record concerns one T cell receptor beta chain sequence. This receptor's antigen is unknown. No much larger clone exists at a distance of one base, and base qualities are not known. TCRbeta CDR3 regions were sequenced with the immunoSEQ Assay. After extraction, genomic DNA underwent amplification by bias-controlled multiplex PCR, followed by high-throughput sequencing. Under the source paper's analysis protocol: To quantify the absolute abundance of every unique TCRbeta CDR3 region, sequences were collapsed and filtered. T cell fraction was estimated by normalizing TCRbeta template counts to usable DNA, with usable DNA measured through amplification of reference genes found in all nucleated cells. Repertoire TCRs were annotated as SARS-CoV-2-specific by exact matching of V gene, CDR3 amino acid sequence and J gene to a known reactive TCR set. The reference SARS-CoV-2 TCR set came from MIRA and was filtered for enrichment in COVID-19-positive ImmuneCODE repertoires, removing public or cross-reactive TCRs. Based on the MIRA antigens, annotated TCRs were further analysed at the level of specific ORF or position within ORF. Breadth was defined as annotated unique rearrangements over total unique productive rearrangements; depth was the summed frequency of those rearrangements. Two-sided Wilcoxon rank-sum tests were used to compare TCR breadth between groups. TCRdb took this table from immuneACCESS and kept in-frame rearrangements with V and J called. Such tables lack part of the clones; where checked against another copy, unresolved V genes explain under half of the gap, and the rest is unexplained. The D gene and trimming were derived from the DNA, and the V and J assignments and clone size from that table. For this sample the table gives 330,000 or so clones, of which roughly 88% were detected only once. The ten largest clonotypes hold about 5% of the sample.

Sample treatment or condition, as interpreted from the label and publication: 19 received Ad26.COV2.S at low or high dose, single or two shots; several received placebo; per-sample allocation not given. Repertoires of vaccine and placebo recipients were sequenced from samples collected on day 63 after the first injection. Cohort 1b enrolled 20 to 30 adults aged 18-55 years at a single site in Boston, USA, between 29 July and 7 August 2020. As a vaccine, Ad26.COV2.S was a replication-incompetent adenovirus type 26 vector that expressed a prefusion-stabilized SARS-CoV-2 spike protein derived from the original Wuhan strain. The cysteine opens and the phenylalanine closes a CDR3 of 14 amino acids. The CDR3 DNA has 42 bases and is translated from base 1. Trimming removed 5 bases from V and 1 base from J, leaving 9 bases between the germline ends. CDR1 SEHNR and CDR2 FQNEAQ are derived from the germline V gene (reference sequence).

This sample was included in a study of Ad26.COV2.S vaccination and SARS-CoV-2 variants (TCRdb year 2021). About the investigation overall: Vaccine-arm donors came from COV1001, a multicentre, randomized, double-blind, placebo-controlled phase I-IIa trial of Ad26.COV2.S in healthy adults. Ad26.COV2.S was administered intramuscularly at a dose of 5x10^10 or 1x10^11 viral particles, either as one shot or as two shots given 56 days apart. The specificity and breadth of SARS-CoV-2-reactive T cell receptors after Ad26.COV2.S vaccination were assessed by TCRbeta repertoire sequencing. The TCR-sequenced set comprised approximately 32 samples: some 20 Ad26.COV2.S vaccine recipients, 5 placebo recipients and 8 SARS-CoV-2 convalescent individuals. Participants in the trial were split at random into five groups of five each, receiving low-dose or high-dose Ad26.COV2.S once or twice, or else placebo on both occasions. Throughout the experiments and outcome assessment, investigators stayed blinded to trial group allocation.

General conclusions and limits of the study: Substantial breadth of spike-specific CD8+ and CD4+ T cell responses was reported after vaccination. Ad26.COV2.S recipients had higher spike-specific TCR breadth than placebo recipients (P = 0.0014). The authors noted that the TCR breadth and depth analyses may have underestimated total T cell responses. Vaccine and placebo recipients had similar non-spike TCR breadth, a finding consistent with the vaccine containing only spike. Comparing responses between vaccine doses or regimens was not something the study was powered to do.

The sequence links TRBV7-9 to TRBJ1-3, with no confidently assigned D gene. Sequences were derived from peripheral blood, sampled in a trial of Ad26.COV2.S vaccine versus placebo. The receptor was isolated from a person aged 18-60 years who received the Ad26.COV2.S COVID-19 vaccine or a placebo. The CDR3 protein sequence reads: CASSPEVSGNTIYF. The DNA sequence reads TGTGCCAGCAGCCCTGAAGTATCTGGAAACACCATATATTTT. Supplemented by the reference TRBV7-9 and TRBJ1-3 proteins around the CDR3, the complete variable domain is DTGVSQNPRHKITKRGQNVTFRCDPISEHNRLYWYRQTLGQGPEFLTYFQNEAQLEKSRLLSDRFSAERPKGSFSTLEIQRTEQGDSAMYLCASSPEVSGNTIYFGEGSWLTVV.